The 30 T cell receptor beta chains below come from one sample, sequenced in a study of CD8 T cells in ankylosing spondylitis. Their antigens are not known. TCRdb analysed the 5' RACE reads with MiXCR anew, one entry per CDR3 protein. The sample records a few hundred thousand distinct CDR3 sequences, around 6.6% being singletons. Study conclusions and caveats: Within ankylosing spondylitis blood, a TCR beta motif made up of eight or nine highly homologous variants appeared to be characteristic.

Sequenced: blood, either unsorted or a sorted T cell fraction (not recorded which). Receptor source: a male donor with ankylosing spondylitis.

There are a few counts of this clonotype. CDR3 nucleotides: TGTGCCAGCAGAGACCGGACTTGGGACTATGGCTACACCTTC. It is translated as CASRDRTWDYGYTF. This rearrangement joins TRBV6-1 to TRBJ1-2; D gene unclear. The CDR3 totals 14 residues. The V gene's germline CDR1 is MNHNS and CDR2 SASEGT. The V and J ends lost 6 bases and 3 bases respectively, with 14 bases between them.

At least ten counts were recorded for this clonotype. The chain recombines TRBV4-3 with TRBJ2-1; TRBD2 is a possible D gene (5 bases). CDR3 length equals 18 residues. The V end lost 0 bases, the J end lost 3 bases, and 18 bases lay between the germline ends. Per the germline V gene, CDR1 is LGHNA and CDR2 is YSLEER. CDR3: CASSQDRPRGLFYNEQFF. CDR3 DNA sequence: TGCGCCAGCAGCCAAGATCGGCCCAGAGGGCTATTCTACAATGAGCAGTTCTTC.

This clonotype has a count of ten or more. Its ends do not fully match the called genes, so a read error is possible. The chain employs TRBV7-7 and TRBJ2-1; D might be TRBD2 (6 bases). The CDR3 sequence is 16 residues long. CDR1 and CDR2 (germline): SSHAT, FNYEAQ (reference sequence). In nucleotides, the CDR3 is TGTGCTAGCAGCTTAGGGAGGACCAACCCCTACAATGAGCAGTTCTTC. Translating gives CASSLGRTNPYNEQFF. Full variable domain (missing parts from reference TRBV7-7 and TRBJ2-1): GAGVSQSPRYKVTKRGQDVTLRCDPISSHATLYWYQQALGQGPEFLTYFNYEAQPDKSGLPSDRFSAERPEGSISTLTIQRTEQRDSAMYRCASSLGRTNPYNEQFFGPGTRLTVL.

This clonotype was seen many times. The chain recombines TRBV6-2 or TRBV6-3 with TRBJ2-2; 10 bases match TRBD1. Germline trimming cut 2 bases from V and 5 bases from J; bases unmatched to any gene: 5. CDR1 and CDR2 from the germline V gene are MNHEY and SVGEGT. The CDR3 spans 16 residues. The CDR3 region is CASSYPTGGKTGELFF. The DNA for the CDR3 is TGTGCCAGCAGTTACCCGACAGGGGGCAAAACCGGGGAGCTGTTTTTT.

In its sample, this clonotype was seen many times. V and J are TRBV5-1 and TRBJ1-2, with D tentatively TRBD1 (5 bases). Trimming left V 3 bases short and J 3 bases short, with 15 bases between. The CDR3 loop spans 15 amino acids. Germline CDR1 reads SGHRS; CDR2 reads YFSETQ. CDR3 in DNA: TGCGCCAGCAGCTCGGGACTTTCGGGGGACTATGGCTACACCTTC. This encodes CASSSGLSGDYGYTF.

This clonotype was detected ten times or more. The rearrangement links TRBV2 to TRBJ2-2, with unresolved D. The V gene's germline CDR1 is SNHLY and CDR2 FYNNEI. The CDR3 runs 13 residues. V was trimmed by 9 bases and J by 6 bases, leaving 14 bases between them. The CDR3 DNA reads TGTGCCAGATCAGAGGTTGGGGCCGGGGAGCTGTTTTTT. Its protein product is CARSEVGAGELFF.

This clonotype was observed at least ten times. The rearrangement joins TRBV6-2 or TRBV6-3 to TRBJ2-7; TRBD1 matches 8 bases. The CDR3 is made up of 12 amino acids. With 6 bases clipped from V and 6 bases from J, the junction kept 4 bases outside the gene matches. Per germline, CDR1 MNHEY and CDR2 SVGEGT. DNA of the CDR3: TGTGCCAGCAGACCCACAGGGGGCGAGCAGTACTTC. It translates to CASRPTGGEQYF.

This chain uses TRBV5-1 with TRBJ2-4; 7 positions agree with TRBD1. J lost 0 bases, V lost 4 bases, and 7 bases had no gene match. In germline, CDR1 is SGHRS, CDR2 YFSETQ. The CDR3 totals 16 residues. CDR3 in DNA: TGCGCCAGCAGCAGTCGACAGGGTGAAGCCAAAAACATTCAGTACTTC. Residues: CASSSRQGEAKNIQYF. Based on the CDR3 plus reference TRBV5-1 and TRBJ2-4, the full variable domain is KAGVTQTPRYLIKTRGQQVTLSCSPISGHRSVSWYQQTPGQGLQFLFEYFSETQRNKGNFPGRFSGRQFSNSRSEMNVSTLELGDSALYLCASSSRQGEAKNIQYFGAGTRLSVL.

This clonotype was counted ten times or more. The genes are TRBV6-2 or TRBV6-3 and TRBJ1-1; D not resolved. Germline CDR1 and CDR2: MNHEY and SVGEGT. Trimming took 5 bases from V and 1 from J, leaving 11 bases between them. The CDR3 totals 14 residues. The CDR3 here is CASSLQRGNTEAFF. As DNA, the CDR3 is TGTGCCAGCAGTCTTCAAAGAGGGAACACTGAAGCTTTCTTT.

Many counts were recorded for this clonotype. The V gene is TRBV28, the J gene TRBJ2-3; D is unresolved. Germline lookup yields CDR1 MDHEN and CDR2 SYDVKM. This CDR3 has 14 amino acids. V gave up 9 bases and J gave up 2 bases, with 15 bases separating them. The CDR3 bases are TGTGCCAGTAAACGAACTGACGCCACAGATACGCAGTATTTT. It codes for CASKRTDATDTQYF. The variable domain in full, with the rest retrieved from reference TRBV28 and TRBJ2-3, is DVKVTQSSRYLVKRTGEKVFLECVQDMDHENMFWYRQDPGLGLRLIYFSYDVKMKEKGDIPEGYSVSREKKERFSLILESASTNQTSMYLCASKRTDATDTQYFGPGTRLTVL.

This clonotype was recorded at least ten times. The V gene is TRBV7-8, the J gene TRBJ2-1; TRBD2 aligns across 11 bases. V lost 1 base to trimming and J lost 5 bases; unmatched junction nucleotides: 1. The germline V gene has CDR1 SGHVS and CDR2 FQNEAQ. This CDR3 spans 15 amino acids. CDR3 DNA: TGTGCCAGCAGCTTAGGTAGCGGGAGGGACAATGAGCAGTTCTTC. Translated: CASSLGSGRDNEQFF.

This clonotype was seen a few times. This chain joins TRBV20-1 and TRBJ2-7; D gene ambiguous. The CDR3 is 13 residues long. The germline V gene encodes CDR1 DFQATT and CDR2 SNEGSKA (reference sequence). V was pared by 5 bases and J by 4 bases, with 15 bases between. The CDR3, as DNA: TGCAGTGCTGTCCCGCTGACCGATTACGAGCAGTACTTC. This sequence encodes CSAVPLTDYEQYF.

There are many counts of this clonotype. This chain connects TRBV5-7 to TRBJ2-5; TRBD1 matches 7 bases. TRBV5-7 is designated an ORF whose function remains uncertain. The V segment lost 5 bases and the J segment 4 bases; nucleotides outside the gene matches: 14. This CDR3 contains 16 residues. The CDR3 region has the DNA TGTGCCAGCAGTTTCCTCCGACAGGGATTAAGAGAGACCCAGTACTTC. The encoded protein is CASSFLRQGLRETQYF.

Ten or more counts support this clonotype. The chain couples TRBV10-3 to TRBJ1-4; tentative D call: TRBD1 (5 bases). Between the trimmed V and J ends, which lost 6 bases and 2 bases, there was a span of 13 bases. The CDR3 sequence is 15 residues long. From germline, CDR1 is ENHRY and CDR2 SYGVKD. Here the CDR3 reads CAIRDGDATNEKLFF. In nucleotides, the CDR3 is TGTGCCATCAGGGATGGGGACGCTACTAATGAAAAACTGTTTTTT.

The chain is built from TRBV29-1 and TRBJ1-1; TRBD1 might be the D (5 bases). The CDR3 covers 11 residues. Trimming removed 5 bases at V and 8 bases at J, with 12 bases between. Looked up from germline, CDR1 is SQVTM and CDR2 is ANQGSEA. DNA for the CDR3: TGCAGCGTTACTCATAGGACAGAAGCTTTCTTT. This encodes CSVTHRTEAFF.

This clonotype was observed at least ten times. This chain links TRBV20-1 with TRBJ1-6, with D maybe TRBD1 (6 bases). Between the trimmed V and J ends, which lost 0 bases and 7 bases, there was a span of 13 bases. Germline-derived CDR1 and CDR2 are DFQATT and SNEGSKA (reference sequence). The CDR3 extends over 15 amino acids. Written as DNA, the CDR3 is TGCAGTGCTAGAGATTTGGGGGGGACAAATTCACCCCTCCACTTT. This codes for CSARDLGGTNSPLHF.

The table lists this clonotype with a count of one. Since a much larger clone is just one base distant, this may be a read error. The V gene is TRBV6-1, the J gene TRBJ2-7, with TRBD2 as a possible D gene (5 bases). The CDR3 has 14 residues. V was clipped by 6 bases and J by 11 bases, with 23 bases between them. Germline V gene data show CDR1 as MNHNS and CDR2 as SASEGT. CDR3 coding DNA: TGTGCCAGCAGCCCCGGGCTGCGGGTAACGTGGGAGTACTTC. Amino acid sequence: CASSPGLRVTWEYF.

This clonotype came up many times. The chain has TRBV9 and TRBJ1-5, with D maybe TRBD1 (5 bases). The V and J ends lost 5 bases and 6 bases respectively, with 15 bases between them. Germline lookup yields CDR1 SGDLS and CDR2 YYNGEE. The CDR3 contains 14 residues. The CDR3: CASSPFRDPQPQHF. CDR3 coding DNA: TGTGCCAGCAGTCCCTTCCGGGACCCTCAGCCCCAGCATTTT. The variable domain in full, with the rest retrieved from reference TRBV9 and TRBJ1-5, is DSGVTQTPKHLITATGQRVTLRCSPRSGDLSVYWYQQSLDQGLQFLIQYYNGEERAKGNILERFSAQQFPDLHSELNLSSLELGDSALYFCASSPFRDPQPQHFGDGTRLSIL.

This clonotype was observed a handful of times. The chain carries TRBV7-6 and TRBJ2-1, with TRBD1 as a possible D gene (6 bases). The length of the CDR3 is 16 residues. Between the trimmed V and J ends, which lost 4 bases and 4 bases, there was a span of 17 bases. In germline, CDR1 is SGHVS, CDR2 FNYEAQ. CDR3 DNA sequence: TGTGCCAGCAGCTCACAGGACAGACTATTGTACAATGAGCAGTTCTTC. It encodes CASSSQDRLLYNEQFF.

This clonotype was seen repeatedly, ten times or more. CDR3 sequence: CASSQDWGTGSVGYTF. DNA for the CDR3: TGCGCCAGCAGCCAAGATTGGGGGACAGGGAGTGTCGGCTACACCTTC. This sequence joins TRBV4-3 and TRBJ1-2; 9 bases line up with TRBD1. The junction had 10 bases not matched to a gene; V was cut back by 0 bases and J by 8 bases. The CDR3 length is 16 residues. Looked up from germline, CDR1 is LGHNA and CDR2 is YSLEER.

This clonotype was seen many times. This sequence joins TRBV7-8 and TRBJ2-4, with D unresolved. Trimming left V 1 base short and J 7 bases short, with 8 bases between. In germline, CDR1 is SGHVS, CDR2 FQNEAQ. The CDR3 sequence is 13 residues long. In nucleotides, the CDR3 is TGTGCCAGCAGCTTAGGGGGTAGCAACATTCAGTACTTC. Protein: CASSLGGSNIQYF.

This clonotype was counted ten times or more. This rearrangement joins TRBV7-9 to TRBJ1-2, with unresolved D. Between the trimmed V and J ends, which lost 2 bases and 2 bases, there was a span of 6 bases. The CDR3 has 13 amino acids. Germline V lookup: CDR1 SEHNR, CDR2 FQNEAQ (reference sequence). In nucleotides, the CDR3 is TGTGCCAGCAGCTTAAACGGAAACTATGGCTACACCTTC. This sequence encodes CASSLNGNYGYTF.

This clonotype was observed a few times. This chain links TRBV30 with TRBJ2-3; D perhaps matches TRBD1 (5 bases). The V end lost 2 bases, the J end lost 4 bases, and 16 bases lay between the germline ends. The CDR3 is 15 residues long. Germline loops: CDR1 GTSNPN, CDR2 SVGIG (reference sequence). CDR3 bases: TGTGCCTGGAGTCAGAATGTACAGGCAGCAGATACGCAGTATTTT. This translates into CAWSQNVQAADTQYF.

This clonotype was recorded a few times. The chain carries TRBV5-6 and TRBJ2-4, with 14 bases identical to TRBD2. CDR3 size: 17 residues. Trimming removed 0 bases from V and 5 bases from J; junction bases left unmatched: 4. CDR1 is SGHDT and CDR2 is YYEEEE in the germline V gene. Written as DNA, the CDR3 is TGTGCCAGCAGCTTGGGGGGGGGACTAGCGGGAGAAAACATTCAGTACTTC. Its translation is CASSLGGGLAGENIQYF.

This clonotype was picked up many times. The chain joins TRBV20-1 to TRBJ1-5; D may be TRBD1 (6 bases). V was trimmed by 4 bases and J by 0 bases, leaving 19 bases between them. There are 17 residues in the CDR3. The germline V gene encodes CDR1 DFQATT and CDR2 SNEGSKA (reference sequence). The CDR3, as DNA: TGCAGTGCTATGTGGGTGGGGGCAGGCCATAGCAATCAGCCCCAGCATTTT. Encoded protein: CSAMWVGAGHSNQPQHF.

This sequence joins TRBV3-1 and TRBJ1-2, with 8 bases lining up with TRBD1. CDR3 length: 15 residues. CDR1 and CDR2 from the germline V gene are LGHDT and YNNKEL (reference sequence). After removal of 3 bases from V and 8 bases from J, the junction contained 11 bases not matched to a gene. As DNA, the CDR3 is TGTGCCAGCAGCCATCCAAGGACAGGGAGAGACGGCTACACCTTC. Amino acids: CASSHPRTGRDGYTF.

This clonotype appeared many times. The chain recombines TRBV13 with TRBJ1-2; 7 bases match TRBD1. After removal of 4 bases from V and 4 bases from J, the junction contained 12 bases not matched to a gene. Germline loops: CDR1 PRHDT, CDR2 FYEKMQ (reference sequence). The CDR3 loop spans 16 amino acids. CDR3 bases: TGTGCCAGCAGCTCGCGACTGAACAGGGGAGGCTATGGCTACACCTTC. Translating gives CASSSRLNRGGYGYTF.

This clonotype was recorded many times. The J gene is TRBJ2-1, the V gene TRBV6-1; no clear D gene. V lost 1 base, J lost 8 bases, and 12 bases lay in between. Germline V gene lookup returns CDR1 MNHNS and CDR2 SASEGT. This CDR3 region has 14 residues. The CDR3 DNA follows: TGTGCCAGCAGTGAAGTCAGTAAGGGCTATGAGCAGTTCTTC. It specifies CASSEVSKGYEQFF.

This chain connects TRBV20-1 to TRBJ2-5; 8 nucleotides line up with TRBD2. Germline V gene data show CDR1 as DFQATT and CDR2 as SNEGSKA (reference sequence). The J segment lost 7 bases and the V segment lost 1 base, leaving 11 bases of the junction unmatched. The CDR3 extends over 15 amino acids. The CDR3 is CSARVLAATMGTQYF. The DNA for the CDR3 is TGCAGTGCTAGAGTACTAGCGGCCACTATGGGGACCCAGTACTTC.

This clonotype was counted many times. The chain is built from TRBV10-3 and TRBJ2-7; D is possibly TRBD1 or TRBD2 (5 bases each). Trimming shortened V by 7 bases and J by 5 bases, and 9 bases separated the two germline ends. The CDR3 sequence is 11 residues long. The germline gives CDR1 ENHRY, CDR2 SYGVKD. The DNA of the CDR3 is TGTGCCATCACCGGGGCGGACGAGCAGTACTTC. Translating it yields CAITGADEQYF.